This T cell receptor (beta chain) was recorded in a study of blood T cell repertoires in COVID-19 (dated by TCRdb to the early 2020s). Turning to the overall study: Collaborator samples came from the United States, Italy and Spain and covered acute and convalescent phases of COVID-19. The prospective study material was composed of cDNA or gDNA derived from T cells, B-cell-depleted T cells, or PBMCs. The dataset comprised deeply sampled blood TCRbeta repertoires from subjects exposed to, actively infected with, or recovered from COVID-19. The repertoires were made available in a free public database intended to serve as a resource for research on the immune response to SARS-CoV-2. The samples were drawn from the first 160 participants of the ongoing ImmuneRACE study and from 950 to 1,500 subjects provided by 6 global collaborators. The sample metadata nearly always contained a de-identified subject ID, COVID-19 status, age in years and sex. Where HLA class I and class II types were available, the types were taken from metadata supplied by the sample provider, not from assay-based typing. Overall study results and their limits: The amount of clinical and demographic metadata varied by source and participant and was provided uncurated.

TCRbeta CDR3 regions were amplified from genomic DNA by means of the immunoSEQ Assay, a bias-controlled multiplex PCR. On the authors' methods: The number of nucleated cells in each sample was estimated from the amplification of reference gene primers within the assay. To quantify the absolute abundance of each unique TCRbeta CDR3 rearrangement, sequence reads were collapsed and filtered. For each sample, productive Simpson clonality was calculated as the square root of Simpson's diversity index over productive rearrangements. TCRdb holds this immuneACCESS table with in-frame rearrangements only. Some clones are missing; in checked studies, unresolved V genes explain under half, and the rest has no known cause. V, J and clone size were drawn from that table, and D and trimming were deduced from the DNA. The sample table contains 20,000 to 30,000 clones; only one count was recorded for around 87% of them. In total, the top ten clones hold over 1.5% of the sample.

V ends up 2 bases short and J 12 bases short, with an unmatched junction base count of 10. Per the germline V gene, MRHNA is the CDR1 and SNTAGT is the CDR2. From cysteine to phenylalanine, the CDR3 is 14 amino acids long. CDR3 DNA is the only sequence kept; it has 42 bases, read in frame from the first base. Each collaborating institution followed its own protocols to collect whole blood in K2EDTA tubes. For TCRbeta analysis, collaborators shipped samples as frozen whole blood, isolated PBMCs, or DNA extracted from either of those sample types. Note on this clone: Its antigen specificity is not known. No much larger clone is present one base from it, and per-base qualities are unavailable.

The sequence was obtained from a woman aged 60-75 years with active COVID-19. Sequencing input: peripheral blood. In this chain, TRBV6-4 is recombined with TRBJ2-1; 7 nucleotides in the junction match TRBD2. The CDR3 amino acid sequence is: CASSDVGGKTVQFF. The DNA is TGTGCCAGCAGTGACGTGGGGGGGAAAACCGTGCAGTTCTTC.